The rows below give T cell receptor beta chains drawn from one sample of a study of blood T cell repertoires in COVID-19. Method: immunoSEQ multiplex PCR; TCRdb's copy keeps in-frame clones and lacks some. The data show roughly 500,000 clones, approximately 92% seen once. The specimen sequenced was peripheral blood. These receptors all stem from a young man with COVID-19, enrolled during active disease. The CDR3 runs from the conserved cysteine through the conserved F or W. The D gene is left open where the match is weak. Expanded clones get a size class; other rows say once, few or many, or leave the size out.

TGTGCCAGCAGCGTAGATGAGCGGGACCCCTACAATGAGCAGTTCTTC,CASSVDERDPYNEQFF,TRBD2,.,TRBV9,TRBJ2-1
TGTGCCAGCAGTTACCGCAGGGGCAACACTGAAGCTTTCTTT,CASSYRRGNTEAFF,.,.,TRBV6-5,TRBJ1-1
TGTGCCAGCAGCTTGTCCCAAGACAGGGTGGAAGCTTTCTTT,CASSLSQDRVEAFF,TRBD1,.,TRBV5-5,TRBJ1-1
TGTGCCAGCAGCTTGCGTCGGAGCTACGAGCAGTACTTC,CASSLRRSYEQYF,.,.,TRBV7-9,TRBJ2-7
TGTGCCAGCAGCACCCCTAGCGGAGCTTTGGATACGCAGTATTTT,CASSTPSGALDTQYF,TRBD2,.,TRBV7-9,TRBJ2-3
TGTGCCAGCAGAAGGGAGACAACCTACGAGCAGTACTTC,CASRRETTYEQYF,.,.,TRBV7-9,TRBJ2-7
TGTGCCAGCAGCCCTGAGGGGGACAGGTTTGAAAAACTGTTTTTT,CASSPEGDRFEKLFF,TRBD1,.,TRBV7-6,TRBJ1-4
TGTGCCAGCAGCTCAGGGTTGGGGGAGCAGTACTTC,CASSSGLGEQYF,.,.,TRBV27,TRBJ2-7
TGTGCCAGCAGCTTTTTGTCAGGAAATCAGCCCCAGCATTTT,CASSFLSGNQPQHF,.,.,TRBV5-6,TRBJ1-5
TGTGCCAGTAGTACGACACCTAATAATTCACCCCTCCACTTT,CASSTTPNNSPLHF,.,.,TRBV19,TRBJ1-6
TGTGCCAGCAGCTTAGGCGAGGCAACTAATGAAAAACTGTTTTTT,CASSLGEATNEKLFF,.,.,TRBV7-9,TRBJ1-4
TGTGCCAGCAGCTACGGGGGAGCGAACAATGAGCAGTTCTTC,CASSYGGANNEQFF,.,.,TRBV7-2,TRBJ2-1
TGTGCCAGCTCACCCCAAAGCGGGGGGCGGAACAATGAGCAGTTCTTC,CASSPQSGGRNNEQFF,TRBD2,.,TRBV18,TRBJ2-1
TGCAGCGTTGGGAGGAACACTGAAGCTTTCTTT,CSVGRNTEAFF,.,.,TRBV29-1,TRBJ1-1
TGTGCCAGCAGCTTAGAGAGCGGGGGGTCCTCCTACGAGCAGTACTTC,CASSLESGGSSYEQYF,TRBD2,once,TRBV7-8,TRBJ2-7
TGTGCCAGCAGCAGGTGGACAGGGGATGGCTACACCTTC,CASSRWTGDGYTF,TRBD1,.,TRBV5-8,TRBJ1-2
TGCGCCAGCAGCTCGTCTAAGATTACTAGCGGGAGTACCGGGGAGCTGTTTTTT,CASSSSKITSGSTGELFF,TRBD2,.,TRBV5-1,TRBJ2-2
TGTGCCACCAGTGATTCTCGAGGGGGGGTGAGCTCCTACAATGAGCAGTTCTTC,CATSDSRGGVSSYNEQFF,.,.,TRBV24-1,TRBJ2-1
TGTGCCAGCAGGAAAACAGGGGTCACCTACAATGAGCAGTTCTTC,CASRKTGVTYNEQFF,TRBD1,.,TRBV6-5,TRBJ2-1
TGTGCCAGCAGTGTTGGTAGCGTCAACGAGCAGTACTTC,CASSVGSVNEQYF,.,.,TRBV2,TRBJ2-7
TGCGCCAGCAGCTCCCTTATGCGGGGAGGGGGCACAGATACGCAGTATTTT,CASSSLMRGGGTDTQYF,TRBD2,once,TRBV5-1,TRBJ2-3
TGTGCCAGCAGTGAATTTATAGGGGATCTTTCACCCCTCCACTTT,CASSEFIGDLSPLHF,.,.,TRBV6-4,TRBJ1-6
TGTGCCAGCCCCGACAGGACAGGGGCTGGCACTGAAGCTTTCTTT,CASPDRTGAGTEAFF,TRBD1,.,TRBV2,TRBJ1-1
TGCGCCAGCAGCTTGGACAGTCAAGAGACCCAGTACTTC,CASSLDSQETQYF,.,.,TRBV5-1,TRBJ2-5
TGTGCCAGCAGTTACTTCGGGGGGCGGGAAAAACTGTTTTTT,CASSYFGGREKLFF,.,.,TRBV6-5,TRBJ1-4
TGTGCCAGCTCACGGCAGGGTGGCGAGCAGTACTTC,CASSRQGGEQYF,.,.,TRBV18,TRBJ2-7
TGTGCCAGCAGCGTAGGGAGGACTAGCGGCCTCGGGGCCAACGTCCTGACTTTC,CASSVGRTSGLGANVLTF,TRBD2,.,TRBV9,TRBJ2-6
TGTGCCAGCAGCTACATAGGGGAATCGGGCGAGCAGTACTTC,CASSYIGESGEQYF,.,.,TRBV11-3,TRBJ2-7
TGTGCCAGTAGTCTCGCTAGCGGGACGTACTACGAGCAGTACTTC,CASSLASGTYYEQYF,TRBD2,.,TRBV19,TRBJ2-7
TGCGCCAGCAGCTGGAGCGGTTTGCAGTATTTT,CASSWSGLQYF,.,.,TRBV5-1,TRBJ2-3
TGTGCCAGCACCAAGGGGAATCAGCCCCAGCATTTT,CASTKGNQPQHF,.,.,TRBV6-5,TRBJ1-5
TGTGCCAGTAGTATCGTAGCGGGAGCCTACGAGCAGTACTTC,CASSIVAGAYEQYF,TRBD2,.,TRBV19,TRBJ2-7
TGTGCCAGCCTGGCAGAATCAACTAATGAAAAACTGTTTTTT,CASLAESTNEKLFF,.,.,TRBV2,TRBJ1-4
TGTGCCAGTAGTAGGCCTCAGGGGGAGGCTGGCTACACCTTC,CASSRPQGEAGYTF,TRBD1,.,TRBV19,TRBJ1-2
TGTGCCAGCAGTGAAGGTTCATTCCCCGGGGAGCTGTTTTTT,CASSEGSFPGELFF,.,.,TRBV2,TRBJ2-2
TGCGCCAGCAGCTCAACAGGGGGCAATGAGCAGTTCTTC,CASSSTGGNEQFF,TRBD1,.,TRBV5-1,TRBJ2-1
TGTGCCAGCTCCACGGTAAACACCGGGGAGCTGTTTTTT,CASSTVNTGELFF,.,few,TRBV6-5,TRBJ2-2
TGTGCCAGCAGTGGACGACTAGCGCTAACTAACAATGAGCAGTTCTTC,CASSGRLALTNNEQFF,TRBD2,.,TRBV25-1,TRBJ2-1
TGTGCCAGCAGTGTAGACAGGGATTATGGCTACACCTTC,CASSVDRDYGYTF,TRBD1,once,TRBV2,TRBJ1-2
TGTGCCAGCTCTGGCCCCTCCTACGAGCAGTACTTC,CASSGPSYEQYF,.,.,TRBV6-6,TRBJ2-7
TGTGCCAGCAGTAGGACAGGGGGCCCGCCCGGTGAGCAGTTCTTC,CASSRTGGPPGEQFF,TRBD1,.,TRBV2,TRBJ2-1
TGTGCCAGTAGTAAGACAGGGTCCAGCTCCTATAATTCACCCCTCCACTTT,CASSKTGSSSYNSPLHF,TRBD1,.,TRBV19,TRBJ1-6
TGTGCCACCAGCCTTGCCCGGGACAGGGGTTCTTACTGCAATGAGCAGTTCTTC,CATSLARDRGSYCNEQFF,TRBD1,.,TRBV24-1,TRBJ2-1
TGTGCCATCAGTATCTCAGCACCGGGACAGCAAACTTACGAGCAGTACTTC,CAISISAPGQQTYEQYF,TRBD1,.,TRBV10-3,TRBJ2-7
TGTGCCAGCAGCTCTGCTAGCGGGGGAAACAATGAGCAGTTCTTC,CASSSASGGNNEQFF,TRBD2,.,TRBV11-2,TRBJ2-1